The clone carrying this T cell receptor beta chain was recorded many times. This sample is drawn from a study of T cells in Graves' hyperthyroidism and ophthalmopathy. Across the study: Staff took peripheral blood when the initial diagnosis was made, before any treatment began.

V was clipped by 2 bases and J by 0 bases, with 8 bases between them. CDR3 length: 14 amino acids. Germline assignment: CDR1 SGHRS and CDR2 YFSETQ. An approximately 10 ml volume of fresh peripheral blood provided the PBMCs. RNA transcripts provided the source from which TCR beta CDR3 regions were amplified. RT-PCR in the first round (using the HTBI primer set) targeted the TCR CDR3. From the multiplex PCR reads, TCRdb called clonotypes with MiXCR, one entry per CDR3 protein. The data show roughly 380,000 distinct CDR3 sequences, 15% to 20% seen once. Material for sequencing was blood. The origin of this receptor is a woman in her thirties or forties with Graves' ophthalmopathy. The rearrangement joins TRBV5-1 to TRBJ1-1; D is uncertain. CDR3 protein: CASSFGRLNTEAFF. The CDR3 bases are TGCGCCAGCAGCTTTGGCAGGCTGAACACTGAAGCTTTCTTT. Using reference TRBV5-1 and TRBJ1-1 for the parts outside the CDR3, the full variable domain is KAGVTQTPRYLIKTRGQQVTLSCSPISGHRSVSWYQQTPGQGLQFLFEYFSETQRNKGNFPGRFSGRQFSNSRSEMNVSTLELGDSALYLCASSFGRLNTEAFFGQGTRLTVV.